The next 6 T cell receptor beta chains were all read from a single sample in a study of T cell clonality in common variable immunodeficiency. Sequencing was performed with immunoSEQ multiplex PCR; in TCRdb, only in-frame clones are kept and a portion is missing. There are tens of thousands of clones in the sample, none observed a single time. The sequencing sample was made of peripheral blood mononuclear cells. These receptors all stem from a person aged 18 to 75 in good health.

This clone was seen ten or more times. The CDR3 extends 3 residues past the end of the read, so its final part is completed from the germline J gene. The gene calls are TRBV30 and TRBJ2-3; the match to TRBD2 covers 12 bases. Germline assignment: CDR1 GTSNPN and CDR2 SVGIG (reference sequence). V trimming: 0 bases; J trimming: 7 bases; junction bases outside the gene matches: 5. The CDR3 contains 15 residues. This CDR3 reads CAWSVASGRANTQYF. Partial CDR3 DNA: TGTGCCTGGAGTGTTGCTAGCGGGAGGGCCAATACG.

Points on this clone: The CDR3 end falls 3 residues outside the read, so it is completed with the germline J gene. The genes are TRBV27 and TRBJ2-5, with D possibly being TRBD1 (5 bases). Germline-derived CDR1 and CDR2 are MNHEY and SMNVEV (reference sequence). The CDR3 length is 15 residues. V was pared by 6 bases and J by 4 bases, with 18 bases between. The CDR3 loop reads CASSICRVKIETQYF. The CDR3 bases that were read are TGTGCCAGCAGCATTTGCAGGGTAAAAATAGAGACC.

There are many counts of this clone. The CDR3 extends 3 residues past the end of the read, so its final part is completed from the germline J gene. The genes are TRBV11-3 and TRBJ1-2; 7 bases fit TRBD1. With V trimmed by 2 bases and J by 7 bases, 10 bases remained unmatched. Germline assignment: CDR1 SGHNT and CDR2 YENEEA. This CDR3 contains 15 residues. The CDR3 loop reads CASSLRLRGSIGYTF. CDR3 DNA, as far as it was read: TGTGCCAGCAGCTTACGTCTCAGGGGGTCGATTGGC.

This clone was recorded many times. Read coverage stops 3 residues before the CDR3 terminus; the germline J gene supplies the remainder. The chain uses TRBV29-1 and TRBJ2-5; possibly TRBD1 for D (6 bases). There are 12 residues in the CDR3. Germline V CDR1 and CDR2: SQVTM, ANQGSEA. Trimming shortened V by 4 bases and J by 4 bases, and 10 bases separated the two germline ends. The CDR3 sequence: CSVGGGLETQYF. Partial CDR3 DNA: TGCAGCGTTGGTGGGGGCCTAGAGACC.

There are many counts of this clone. The sequenced fragment ends 3 residues before the CDR3 boundary, so the rest is inferred from the germline J gene. This chain connects TRBV5-1 to TRBJ1-1, with a tentative D call TRBD1 (5 bases). The CDR3 length is 15 residues. Germline CDR1 and CDR2: SGHRS and YFSETQ. Trimming removed 0 bases from V and 5 bases from J, with 14 bases in between. CDR3 bases read: TGCGCCAGCAGCTTGGGACTGATCCCAGGGACTGAA. It is translated as CASSLGLIPGTE. In full, the CDR3 reads CASSLGLIPGTEAFF.

This clone has a count of ten or more. CDR3 sequence reads: CASSFSQGGTEAFF. Partial CDR3 DNA: TGTGCCAGCAGTTTTTCCCAGGGAGGGACTGAA. This chain uses TRBV12-3 or TRBV12-4 with TRBJ1-1, with a possible D match to TRBD1 (5 bases). The sequence runs out 3 residues before the end of the CDR3; the remainder is reconstructed from the germline J gene. The ends were cut back, 3 bases at V and 5 bases at J, with 13 bases in the middle. The CDR3 loop spans 14 amino acids.